These T cell receptor beta chains were read from a single sample in a study of T-cell memory formation after mild COVID-19. Each CDR3 protein is one row after TCRdb ran MiXCR on the 5' RACE reads. The sample consists of over 150,000 distinct CDR3 sequences, 20% to 25% of them appearing once. Specimen: PBMCs or a T cell subset sorted from them (not recorded which). The origin of the receptors is an adult woman who had mild COVID-19 (a few samples of this study predate the infection). Cell type and time point are not known. Both conserved end residues are part of each CDR3.

V	J	CDR3
TRBV27	TRBJ2-1	CASQISSYNEQFF
TRBV11-2	TRBJ2-2	CASSTDRDGYTGELFF
TRBV4-1	TRBJ2-1	CASSSTPQGYNEQFF
TRBV7-9	TRBJ1-2	CASSLLSKGYTF
TRBV7-9	TRBJ2-5	CASSPDRVRRETQYF
TRBV5-5	TRBJ2-1	CASSAAGVEQFF
TRBV7-2	TRBJ2-3	CASSLGTGGDTQYF
TRBV25-1	TRBJ1-1	CASSTGTATEAFF
TRBV27	TRBJ1-5	CASSFGGQPQHF
TRBV29-1	TRBJ1-2	CSASTGTGGYNGYTF
TRBV9	TRBJ1-1	CASSAGGAGTEAFF
TRBV6-5	TRBJ2-1	CASRTPGLGSYNEQFF
TRBV6-5	TRBJ2-7	CASSYGTGNYEQYF
TRBV12-3/TRBV12-4	TRBJ1-1	CASLTQGGGTLNTEAFF
TRBV2	TRBJ1-2	CASSEGRGANGYTF
TRBV7-9	TRBJ2-5	CASSYLLAEETQYF
TRBV6-2/TRBV6-3	TRBJ2-1	CASSGLAGVYNEQFF
TRBV5-5	TRBJ1-5	CASSFGTASQPQHF
TRBV30	TRBJ2-7	CAWSVGQGYEQYF
TRBV29-1	TRBJ1-1	CSVDPGIEAFF
TRBV7-6	TRBJ2-7	CASSYFRPPGLAGGYEQYF
TRBV9	TRBJ1-1	CASSVGQEAFF
TRBV11-1	TRBJ1-1	CASSENVQGAKSEAFF
TRBV18	TRBJ1-2	CASSPPLQGDRGYTF
TRBV7-9	TRBJ2-7	CASSFPGQRGEQYF
TRBV4-1	TRBJ1-3	CASSQEPGLNSYTIYF
TRBV7-9	TRBJ2-2	CASSPRTGRSPNTGELFF
TRBV24-1	TRBJ2-2	CATSDLSEGANTGELFF
TRBV3-1	TRBJ2-7	CASSPGLPLAGVSYEQYF
TRBV5-6	TRBJ2-1	CASSLLAGQGAAGGFF
TRBV24-1	TRBJ2-2	CATSDPRQGGELFF